This TCR beta chain was captured by sequencing in a study of blood T cell repertoires in COVID-19. Measured with immunoSEQ multiplex PCR; TCRdb has only the in-frame clones, and not every one. Of around 230,000 clones listed, under 90% are singletons. Germline V lookup: CDR1 LGHNA, CDR2 YNFKEQ. The ends lost 4 bases at V and 8 bases at J; junction bases unmatched: 6. The CDR3 runs to 13 residues. The sequenced sample consisted of peripheral blood. The clonotype was recovered from a man between 45 and 60 years old with COVID-19, enrolled during active disease. V and J are TRBV4-2 and TRBJ1-2; 8 nucleotides agree with TRBD1. CDR3 amino acids: CASSPIQGGGYTF. DNA of the CDR3: TGTGCCAGCAGCCCAATACAGGGGGGGGGCTACACCTTC.